This TCR beta chain was identified in a study of neurological immune-mediated disorders. General study findings and limits: The most TCR clonal expansion was seen in HTLV-1-associated myelopathy, and the least was seen in multiple sclerosis, which fell below healthy controls.

By 5'RACE with 10-nucleotide random UMIs, the cDNA was made. Using its own MiXCR run on the 5' RACE reads, TCRdb lists one record per CDR3 protein. The profile shows tens of thousands of distinct CDR3 sequences, roughly an eighth of them singletons. This clonotype occurred many times. Antigen: not known. As for time point: longitudinal time-point 1 (baseline). Unsorted libraries were generated from 2 million PBMCs. These cells had been stored in RNAlater at -80 C. This CDR3 is 13 amino acids long. With 7 bases removed from V and 2 bases from J, the gap between germline ends came to 11 bases. Per the germline V gene, CDR1 is MNHEY and CDR2 is SMNVEV (reference sequence).

This chain joins TRBV27 and TRBJ1-1; no clear D. The TCR comes from a female donor with HTLV-1-associated myelopathy (HAM/TSP). Sequencing used PBMCs. CDR3 residues: CASKSVINTEAFF. The CDR3 DNA is TGTGCCAGCAAATCCGTGATTAACACTGAAGCTTTCTTT.